Listed below are T cell receptor beta chains from one sample, sequenced in a study of T cell responses to AZD1222 COVID-19 vaccine. Assay used: immunoSEQ multiplex PCR; TCRdb lists only in-frame clones, some missing. The sample has about 86,000 clones; about 92% are singletons. Source: peripheral blood, taken on day 0 of AZD1222 vaccination. The receptors were sampled from an adult in good health. CDR3s include the opening cysteine and the closing phenylalanine or tryptophan. D genes are given only for firm matches.

d_call	v_call	j_call	cdr3_aa
-	TRBV7-6	TRBJ1-3	CASTLGWGGLSGNTIYF
-	TRBV7-9	TRBJ2-1	CASSPFHGGAAYNEQFF
TRBD2	TRBV4-2	TRBJ2-7	CASSQESPLAGIYEQYF
-	TRBV6-5	TRBJ1-2	CASSKDTDYGYTF
TRBD2	TRBV4-2	TRBJ2-5	CASSQDPSGGPQETQYF
TRBD2	TRBV19	TRBJ2-7	CASSSSGIPPYEQYF
-	TRBV12-3/TRBV12-4	TRBJ2-7	CASSKGTSYEQYF
-	TRBV5-1	TRBJ1-2	CASSLDQTYGYTF
TRBD1	TRBV6-5	TRBJ1-1	CASTLHGTGSTEAFF
-	TRBV7-9	TRBJ1-1	CASSFSANTEAFF
TRBD2	TRBV7-3	TRBJ2-5	CASSPMTSGSRETQYF
TRBD1	TRBV28	TRBJ1-2	CASRRQGVIYGYTF
-	TRBV27	TRBJ1-6	CASSLGGFSNSPLHF
-	TRBV24-1	TRBJ2-2	CATGGHGRDTGELFF
TRBD1	TRBV13	TRBJ1-1	CASSFPGGVEAFF
TRBD1	TRBV7-9	TRBJ2-7	CASSAGTGAVHEQYF
TRBD1	TRBV9	TRBJ1-4	CASRPTGATNEKLFF
TRBD1	TRBV4-1	TRBJ1-6	CASSQEEGQGYSPLHF
TRBD2	TRBV27	TRBJ2-7	CASSPLAGGFLYEQYF
TRBD2	TRBV4-1	TRBJ2-7	CASSQGHGLAGEQYF
TRBD1	TRBV11-2	TRBJ1-2	CASSFGQGQGYTF
-	TRBV20-1	TRBJ1-3	CSASAGNTIYF
TRBD2	TRBV2	TRBJ2-1	CASRVAGLYNEQFF
TRBD1	TRBV24-1	TRBJ2-2	CATSDFAQGQGYTGELFF
-	TRBV28	TRBJ1-6	CASVETSYNSPLHF
-	TRBV10-2	TRBJ1-5	CATAVEGIRANQPQHF
-	TRBV2	TRBJ1-3	CASSEERASGNTIYF
TRBD1	TRBV18	TRBJ2-5	CASSPRDRGETQYF
TRBD1	TRBV5-1	TRBJ2-2	CASSMGQGAITGELFF
-	TRBV2	TRBJ1-5	CASGGQISQPQHF
TRBD2	TRBV7-2	TRBJ2-1	CASSLVRGSDEQFF
-	TRBV9	TRBJ1-2	CASSVDQGPVGYTF
-	TRBV27	TRBJ1-1	CASSLRGYMNTEAFF
-	TRBV10-3	TRBJ1-2	CAIRAPTQETYGYTF
-	TRBV7-9	TRBJ1-5	CASSSQQQPQHF
TRBD2	TRBV29-1	TRBJ2-1	CSVEPGTSGIGDNEQFF
TRBD2	TRBV10-3	TRBJ2-5	CAISESPGQVLGGRGETQYF
-	TRBV28	TRBJ1-2	CASSLGARDPGGYTF
-	TRBV20-1	TRBJ1-1	CSASSVNTEAFF
-	TRBV19	TRBJ2-7	CASRAGTRGTYEQYF
-	TRBV12-3/TRBV12-4	TRBJ1-2	CASSLLGSGYTF
-	TRBV14	TRBJ2-5	CASSQATGLETQYF
TRBD1	TRBV18	TRBJ2-2	CASSPPGRGGPRAGELFF
-	TRBV7-9	TRBJ1-1	CASSAQTETTEAFF
-	TRBV7-9	TRBJ1-1	CASSLSGVDEAFF
-	TRBV7-6	TRBJ2-6	CASSLVGAGANVLTF
TRBD1	TRBV27	TRBJ1-5	CASRQGYSNQPQHF
-	TRBV7-9	TRBJ1-1	CASSSLEAFF
-	TRBV13	TRBJ1-1	CASSYSYTEAFF
-	TRBV14	TRBJ1-2	CASSQFGRTIVGGYGYTF
-	TRBV6-1	TRBJ1-3	CASSVDSAPYSGNTIYF
-	TRBV29-1	TRBJ1-3	CSVEPRSGNTIYF
TRBD1	TRBV2	TRBJ1-1	CASKDRAEAEAFF
-	TRBV4-1	TRBJ2-1	CASSQDPAANEQFF
-	TRBV10-2	TRBJ2-7	CASSQDKVYYEQYF